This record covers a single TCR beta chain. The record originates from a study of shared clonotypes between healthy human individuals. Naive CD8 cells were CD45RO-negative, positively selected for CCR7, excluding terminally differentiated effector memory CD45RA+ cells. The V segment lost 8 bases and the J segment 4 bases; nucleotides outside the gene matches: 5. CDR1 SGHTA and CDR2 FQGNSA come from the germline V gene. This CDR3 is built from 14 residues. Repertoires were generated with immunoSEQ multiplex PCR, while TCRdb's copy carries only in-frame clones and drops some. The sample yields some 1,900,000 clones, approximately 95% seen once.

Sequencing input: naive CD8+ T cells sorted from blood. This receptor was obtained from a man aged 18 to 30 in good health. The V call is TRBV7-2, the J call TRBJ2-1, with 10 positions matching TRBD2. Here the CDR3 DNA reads TGTGCCAGCGAGAGCGGGGGGGCTTACAATGAGCAGTTCTTC. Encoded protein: CASESGGAYNEQFF.